The subject of this entry is one T cell receptor beta chain. Its antigen is unidentified. The protocol was immunoSEQ multiplex PCR, while the TCRdb copy is restricted to in-frame clones and leaves out a portion. The table shows roughly 530,000 clones, with 90% to 97% occurring only once. The data were obtained in a study of shared clonotypes between healthy human individuals. Study-level background: Per donor, CD8 memory used one plate, CD8 naive used two, CD4 memory used three and CD4 naive used three.

The V gene's germline CDR1 is MNHEY and CDR2 SVGAGI. CDR3 size: 15 residues. Germline trimming cut 0 bases from V and 2 bases from J; bases unmatched to any gene: 2. Findings and caveats of the study: Generation of non-shared clonotypes was less probable than generation of clonotypes shared by all four donors.

Within Nashville, Tennessee resided all donors, each a Caucasian adult. What was sequenced was naive CD4+ T cells sorted from blood. The subset: CD45RA+ positively selected. The TCR originated in a woman aged 25 to 45 in good health. The V call is TRBV6-5, the J call TRBJ2-7; 9 nucleotides agree with TRBD2. This CDR3 is CASSYSAGGPYEQYF. As DNA, the CDR3 is TGTGCCAGCAGTTACTCGGCGGGAGGGCCCTACGAGCAGTACTTC.